These T cell receptor beta chains were read from a single sample in a study of T cell repertoires in cytomegalovirus infection. TCRdb recomputed calls from the reads with MiXCR, one row per CDR3 protein. The sample yields under 300,000 distinct CDR3 sequences, approximately 15% seen once. The sequenced sample consisted of CD8+ T cells from PBMCs. Every receptor here comes from a human donor in good health (CMV status not recorded). Some clones in this sample may be carry-over from other donors' samples. Both conserved end residues are part of each CDR3. The D gene is left open where the match is weak. Size is stated for part of the rows, as once, few or many counts, or as a class when the clone is expanded.

V	J	D	size	CDR3	DNA
TRBV6-2/TRBV6-3	TRBJ2-7	NA	few	CASSYSDRRQYF	TGTGCCAGCAGTTACTCAGACAGAAGACAGTACTTC
TRBV7-6	TRBJ1-1	TRBD1	many	CASSPGQGETEAFF	TGTGCCAGCAGCCCCGGACAGGGAGAAACTGAAGCTTTCTTT
TRBV29-1	TRBJ1-2	NA	NA	CSVGWEENYGYTF	TGCAGCGTTGGATGGGAGGAAAACTATGGCTACACCTTC
TRBV7-6	TRBJ1-2	NA	few	CASSLAPGGPGVGYGYTF	TGTGCCAGCAGCTTAGCCCCGGGAGGGCCAGGGGTAGGGTATGGCTACACCTTC
TRBV7-9	TRBJ1-3	NA	many	CASSLKWDGSGNTIYF	TGTGCCAGCAGCTTAAAGTGGGACGGCTCTGGAAACACCATATATTTT
TRBV7-3	TRBJ2-1	TRBD1	NA	CASSPRDRGDYEQFF	TGTGCCAGCAGCCCCAGGGACAGGGGGGACTATGAGCAGTTCTTC
TRBV7-6	TRBJ2-3	NA	many	CASSFLRETTDTQYF	TGTGCCAGCAGCTTTCTTAGAGAAACCACAGATACGCAGTATTTT
TRBV10-3	TRBJ2-7	NA	few	CAISEDRGQSYEQYF	TGTGCCATCAGTGAGGACCGGGGGCAGTCCTACGAGCAGTACTTC
TRBV4-1	TRBJ2-4	NA	many	CASSQGSQGNDIQYF	TGCGCCAGCAGCCAAGGGTCGCAGGGGAATGACATTCAGTACTTC
TRBV6-2/TRBV6-3	TRBJ1-6	NA	NA	CASSYIAGLNSPLHF	TGTGCCAGCAGTTACATCGCAGGACTGAATTCACCCCTCCACTTT